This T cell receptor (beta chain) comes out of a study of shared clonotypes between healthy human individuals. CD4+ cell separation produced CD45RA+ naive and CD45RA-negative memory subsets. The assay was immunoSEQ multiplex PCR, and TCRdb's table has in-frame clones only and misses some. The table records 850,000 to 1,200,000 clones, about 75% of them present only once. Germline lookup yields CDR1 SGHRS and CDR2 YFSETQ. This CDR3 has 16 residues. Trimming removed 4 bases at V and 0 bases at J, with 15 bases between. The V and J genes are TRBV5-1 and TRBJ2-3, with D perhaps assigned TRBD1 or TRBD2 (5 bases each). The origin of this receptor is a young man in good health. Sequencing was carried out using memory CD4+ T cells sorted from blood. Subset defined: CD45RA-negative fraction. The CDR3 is CASSIGASTSTDTQYF. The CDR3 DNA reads TGCGCCAGCAGCATTGGGGCTAGCACTAGCACAGATACGCAGTATTTT.